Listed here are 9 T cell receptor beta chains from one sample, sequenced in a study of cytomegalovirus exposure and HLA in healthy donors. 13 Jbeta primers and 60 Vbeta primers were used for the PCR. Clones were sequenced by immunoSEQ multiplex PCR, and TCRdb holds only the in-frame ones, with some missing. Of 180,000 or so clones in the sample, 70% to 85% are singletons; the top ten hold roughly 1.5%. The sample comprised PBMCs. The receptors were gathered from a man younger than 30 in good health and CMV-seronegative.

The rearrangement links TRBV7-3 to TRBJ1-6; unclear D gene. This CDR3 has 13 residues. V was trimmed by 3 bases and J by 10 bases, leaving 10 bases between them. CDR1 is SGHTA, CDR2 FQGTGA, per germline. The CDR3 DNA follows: TGTGCCAGCAGCTTCTCGAGAAACTCACCCCTCCACTTT. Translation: CASSFSRNSPLHF.

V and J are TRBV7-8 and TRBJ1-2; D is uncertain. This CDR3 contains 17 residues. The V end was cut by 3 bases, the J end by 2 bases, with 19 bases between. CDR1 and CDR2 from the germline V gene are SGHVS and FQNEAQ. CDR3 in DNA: TGTGCCAGCAGCTTTTCTCCGAACCCGCTCGGGAACTATGGCTACACCTTC. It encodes CASSFSPNPLGNYGYTF. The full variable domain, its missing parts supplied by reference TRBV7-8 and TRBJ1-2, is GAGVSQSPRYKVAKRGQDVALRCDPISGHVSLFWYQQALGQGPEFLTYFQNEAQLDKSGLPSDRFFAERPEGSVSTLKIQRTQQEDSAVYLCASSFSPNPLGNYGYTFGSGTRLTVV.

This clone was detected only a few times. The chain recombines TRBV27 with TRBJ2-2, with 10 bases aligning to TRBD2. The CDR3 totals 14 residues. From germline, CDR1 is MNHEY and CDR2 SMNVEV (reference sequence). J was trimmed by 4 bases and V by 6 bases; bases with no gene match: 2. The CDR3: CASRWTSGTGELFF. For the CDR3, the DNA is TGTGCCAGCAGATGGACTAGCGGCACCGGGGAGCTGTTTTTT.

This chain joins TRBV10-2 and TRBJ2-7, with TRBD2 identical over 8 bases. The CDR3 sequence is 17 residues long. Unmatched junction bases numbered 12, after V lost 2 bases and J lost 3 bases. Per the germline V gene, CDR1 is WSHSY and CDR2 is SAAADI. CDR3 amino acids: CASSERGSTSAHYEQYF. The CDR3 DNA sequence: TGCGCCAGCAGTGAGAGGGGATCGACTAGCGCCCACTACGAGCAGTACTTC.

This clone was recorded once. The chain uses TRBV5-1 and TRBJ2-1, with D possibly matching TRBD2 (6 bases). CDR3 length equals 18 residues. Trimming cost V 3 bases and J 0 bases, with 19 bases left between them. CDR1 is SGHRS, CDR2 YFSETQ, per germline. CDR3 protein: CASSSRKIAVDSYNEQFF. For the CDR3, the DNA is TGCGCCAGCAGCTCGAGGAAGATAGCGGTCGACTCCTACAATGAGCAGTTCTTC.

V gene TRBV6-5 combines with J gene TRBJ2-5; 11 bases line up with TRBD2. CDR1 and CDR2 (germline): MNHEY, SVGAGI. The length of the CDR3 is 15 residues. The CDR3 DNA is TGTGCTGTGATGGCTAGGACTAGCGGGCAAGAGACCCAGTACTTC. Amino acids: CAVMARTSGQETQYF.

The CDR3 reads CASSGGRNTEAFF. Here the CDR3 DNA reads TGCGCCAGCTCAGGGGGCAGGAACACTGAAGCTTTCTTT. This chain connects TRBV5-1 to TRBJ1-1, with 8 bases that match TRBD1. Germline values: CDR1 SGHRS, CDR2 YFSETQ. V gave up 7 bases and J gave up 1 base; unmatched junction bases: 3. This CDR3 has 13 residues.

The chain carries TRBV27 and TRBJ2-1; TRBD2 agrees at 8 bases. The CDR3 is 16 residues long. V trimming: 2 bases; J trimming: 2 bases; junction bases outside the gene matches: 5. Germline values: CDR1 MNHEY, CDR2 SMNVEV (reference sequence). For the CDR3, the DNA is TGTGCCAGCAGTTTAGGGATTAGCGGGACCTACAATGAGCAGTTCTTC. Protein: CASSLGISGTYNEQFF.

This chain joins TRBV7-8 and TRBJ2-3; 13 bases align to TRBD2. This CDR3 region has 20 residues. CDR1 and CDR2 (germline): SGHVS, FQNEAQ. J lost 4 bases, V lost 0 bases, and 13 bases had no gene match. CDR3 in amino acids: CASSLASLAGGPGRADTQYF. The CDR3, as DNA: TGTGCCAGCAGCTTAGCATCACTAGCGGGAGGGCCCGGGCGCGCAGATACGCAGTATTTT.